This TCR beta chain emerged from a study of T-cell memory formation after mild COVID-19. As for the study in general: TCR clustering was largely donor specific.

5'RACE with constant-segment primers yielded barcoded, UMI-tagged TCR alpha and TCR beta cDNA libraries. TCRdb ran MiXCR on the 5' RACE reads and lists one entry per CDR3 protein. The profile shows about 390,000 distinct CDR3 sequences, roughly 15% of them singletons. Trimming stripped 8 bases from V and 10 bases from J, with 8 bases between. This CDR3 has 9 amino acids. Looked up from germline, CDR1 is MNHEY and CDR2 is SVGEGT. Material: PBMCs or a T cell subset sorted from them (not recorded which). The chain carries TRBV6-2 or TRBV6-3 and TRBJ2-5; D remains unclear. This receptor was obtained from a young man who had mild COVID-19 (a few samples of this study predate the infection). Cell type and time point are not known. CDR3 nucleotides: TGTGCCAGCGGGTACGACCAGTACTTC. Translation gives CASGYDQYF.